Presented here are 10 T cell receptor beta chains from one specimen sequenced in a study of T-cell reconstitution after alpha-beta-depleted transplantation in children. Unique molecular identifiers tagged the TCRbeta library. A single record per CDR3 protein comes from TCRdb applying MiXCR to the PCR reads. The data contain about 610,000 distinct CDR3 sequences, about 11% of them singletons. Sample: PBMCs from the stem cell graft donor, taken from the stem cell graft. The receptor source for this set is a human donor who donated a stem cell graft to a child with acute myeloid leukemia.

In this sample, this clonotype turned up a few times. The chain joins TRBV10-3 to TRBJ2-5; D is possibly TRBD1 (5 bases). Germline CDR1 is ENHRY and CDR2 is SYGVKD. The CDR3 extends over 14 amino acids. Trimming pared 0 bases from V and 5 bases from J, leaving 10 bases between. CDR3 nucleotide sequence: TGTGCCATCAGTGAGTCGTCAGGGCGGGAGACCCAGTACTTC. It codes for CAISESSGRETQYF.

This clonotype showed up just a few times. The chain uses TRBV9 and TRBJ2-5; 13 nucleotides agree with TRBD2. The CDR3 is made up of 16 amino acids. Per germline, CDR1 SGDLS and CDR2 YYNGEE. J gave up 0 bases and V 3 bases, and 2 bases lay outside the gene matches. CDR3 sequence reads: CASSEGTSGNQETQYF. The CDR3 DNA sequence: TGTGCCAGCAGCGAGGGGACTAGCGGGAACCAAGAGACCCAGTACTTC.

This clonotype was counted only a few times. The chain links TRBV5-1 to TRBJ1-1, with TRBD1 as a possible D gene (5 bases). Germline CDR1 and CDR2: SGHRS and YFSETQ. This CDR3 contains 14 residues. Trimming took 0 bases from V and 11 from J, leaving 17 bases between them. CDR3 coding DNA: TGCGCCAGCAGCTTGGGCGGGACGGCCGACGCGGCTTTCTTT. Residues: CASSLGGTADAAFF. Full variable domain (missing parts from reference TRBV5-1 and TRBJ1-1): KAGVTQTPRYLIKTRGQQVTLSCSPISGHRSVSWYQQTPGQGLQFLFEYFSETQRNKGNFPGRFSGRQFSNSRSEMNVSTLELGDSALYLCASSLGGTADAAFFGQGTRLTVV.

This sequence joins TRBV11-2 and TRBJ2-2; D perhaps matches TRBD2 (5 bases). The CDR3 is 15 residues long. Trimming removed 3 bases from V and 3 bases from J, with 11 bases in between. CDR1 is SGHAT, CDR2 FQNNGV, per germline. The CDR3 sequence: CASSFGLAYTGELFF. The CDR3 DNA reads as TGTGCCAGCAGCTTCGGCCTAGCATACACCGGGGAGCTGTTTTTT.

V and J are TRBV6-2 or TRBV6-3 and TRBJ2-7; 13 nucleotides line up with TRBD2. Per the germline V gene, CDR1 is MNHEY and CDR2 is SVGEGT. The CDR3 consists of 18 residues. V dropped 3 bases and J dropped 6; count of bases not matched to a gene: 14. The CDR3 DNA sequence: TGTGCCAGCAGTTATAGCAGACTAGCGGGAGGTTTTTCGTCCGAGCAGTACTTC. Translation gives CASSYSRLAGGFSSEQYF.

This clonotype was counted only a few times. The chain joins TRBV28 to TRBJ2-5; D call uncertain. Germline assignment: CDR1 MDHEN and CDR2 SYDVKM. The length of the CDR3 is 15 residues. Deletions cut 0 bases from V and 2 bases from J, with 10 bases between. CDR3 sequence reads: CASSLWTGSQETQYF. The CDR3 DNA sequence: TGTGCCAGCAGTTTATGGACCGGGTCGCAAGAGACCCAGTACTTC.

This clonotype was seen at least ten times. This sequence joins TRBV29-1 and TRBJ2-1; D might be TRBD2 (6 bases). Per the germline V gene, CDR1 is SQVTM and CDR2 is ANQGSEA. The length of the CDR3 is 19 residues. V lost 0 bases to trimming and J lost 0 bases, with 21 bases between them. CDR3 nucleotides: TGCAGCGTTGAAGAGGGCTTCGGGGGTGCTTACGGCTCCTACAATGAGCAGTTCTTC. It yields the protein CSVEEGFGGAYGSYNEQFF.

This clonotype occurred a few times. The CDR3 DNA sequence: TGTGCCAGCAGCTCCTTTCGGGTTTCAGGACTCAATGAGCAGTTCTTC. Translated, it gives CASSSFRVSGLNEQFF. This chain uses TRBV6-1 with TRBJ2-1; perhaps TRBD2 as D (5 bases). The CDR3 is 16 amino acids. The V end was cut by 6 bases, the J end by 6 bases, with 21 bases between. Germline V gene sequence: CDR1 MNHNS, CDR2 SASEGT.

This clonotype was seen a handful of times. The CDR3 DNA reads as TGCGCCAGCAGCCCGAAGACTAGTTCCCTCTTGGAGCAGTACTTC. Translation: CASSPKTSSLLEQYF. The chain has TRBV5-1 and TRBJ2-7; TRBD2 might be the D (6 bases). This CDR3 region has 15 residues. The V and J ends lost 4 bases and 7 bases respectively, with 21 bases between them. The germline V gene has CDR1 SGHRS and CDR2 YFSETQ.

This clonotype was counted ten times or more. V gene TRBV6-1 combines with J gene TRBJ2-7; TRBD2 matches at 9 bases. This CDR3 has 14 residues. Germline trimming cut 11 bases from V and 2 bases from J; bases unmatched to any gene: 10. From germline, CDR1 is MNHNS and CDR2 SASEGT. CDR3 nucleotides: TGTGCCTCCAAGCGGGAGGCCGCTACCTACGAGCAGTACTTC. Residues: CASKREAATYEQYF.